A selection of T cell receptor beta chains follows, all from one sample in a study of OX40 agonist ivuxolimab in advanced cancers. The table came from immunoSEQ multiplex PCR; TCRdb's copy has only in-frame clones and leaves some out. The sample holds around 48,000 clones; about 83% are singletons and the top ten take approximately 1.1%. This specimen consisted of CD4+ or CD8+ T cells sorted from blood, obtained in a trial of the OX40 agonist ivuxolimab. The receptors were sampled from an adult with an advanced solid tumor such as melanoma, head and neck, liver or kidney cancer. Each CDR3 is given with its conserved first and last residue. A D gene is named only where the DNA matches it firmly. Size tells how often a clone was seen (once, few, many) or the class of an expanded clone, and some rows leave it out.

clone_size d_call j_call v_call cdr3_aa cdr3_nt
NA NA TRBJ2-5 TRBV21-1 CASSKMRELRQETQYF TGTGCCAGCAGCAAAATGAGGGAATTACGGCAAGAGACCCAGTACTTC
NA TRBD2 TRBJ2-7 TRBV7-9 CASSRSLGAGGTYEQYF TGTGCCAGCAGCCGCAGCCTAGGAGCGGGGGGCACTTACGAGCAGTACTTC
NA NA TRBJ2-7 TRBV21-1 CASKRSAGGGYEQYF TGTGCCAGCAAGAGATCGGCAGGGGGAGGGTACGAGCAGTACTTC
NA TRBD2 TRBJ2-7 TRBV9 CASSVNPSGAYEQYF TGTGCCAGCAGCGTAAACCCTAGCGGGGCCTACGAGCAGTACTTC
NA TRBD2 TRBJ2-3 TRBV4-1 CASSQDRVAGGSTDTQYF TGCGCCAGCAGCCAAGATCGGGTAGCGGGGGGAAGCACAGATACGCAGTATTTT
once NA TRBJ1-5 TRBV6-1 CASSKSGGGQPQHF TGTGCCAGCAGTAAATCAGGTGGCGGTCAGCCCCAGCATTTT
NA NA TRBJ2-7 TRBV27 CASSFDRGGGQYF TGTGCCAGCAGCTTTGACCGGGGTGGGGGGCAGTACTTC
NA NA TRBJ1-2 TRBV6-1 CASSFRQYTF TGTGCCAGCAGCTTCCGACAGTACACCTTC
NA TRBD1 TRBJ2-7 TRBV6-1 CASSDRGLGEQYF TGTGCCAGCAGCGACAGGGGATTGGGCGAGCAGTACTTC
NA NA TRBJ1-6 TRBV5-1 CASSPGSGTQGYNSPLHF TGCGCCAGCAGCCCGGGGTCCGGGACACAGGGCTATAATTCACCCCTCCACTTT
NA TRBD2 TRBJ2-2 TRBV5-8 CASSLLRLAGNTGELFF TGTGCCAGCAGCTTGTTGCGGTTAGCGGGGAACACCGGGGAGCTGTTTTTT
NA NA TRBJ1-1 TRBV7-9 CASSLYLGRATEAFF TGTGCCAGCAGCTTGTATTTAGGGCGGGCCACTGAAGCTTTCTTT
few NA TRBJ1-5 TRBV15 CATSRGWGAQPQHF TGTGCCACCAGCAGAGGGTGGGGGGCTCAGCCCCAGCATTTT
NA NA TRBJ1-3 TRBV7-6 CASSLSGTPLSGNTIYF TGTGCCAGCAGCTTAAGTGGGACACCTCTCTCTGGAAACACCATATATTTT
NA TRBD1 TRBJ2-6 TRBV4-1 CASSQALRGPVSGANVLTF TGCGCCAGCAGCCAAGCTTTGAGGGGGCCGGTTTCTGGGGCCAACGTCCTGACTTTC
NA NA TRBJ1-4 TRBV30 CAWSELGGLFSTNEKLFF TGTGCCTGGAGTGAATTGGGTGGACTCTTCTCAACTAATGAAAAACTGTTTTTT
NA NA TRBJ2-5 TRBV2 CASRGSDQGETQYF TGTGCCAGCAGGGGATCCGATCAGGGCGAGACCCAGTACTTC
NA NA TRBJ2-7 TRBV6-5 CASSYSGGKQDEQYF TGTGCCAGCAGTTACTCGGGTGGGAAACAAGACGAGCAGTACTTC
NA NA TRBJ1-2 TRBV6-5 CASSSPGARGYTF TGTGCCAGCAGTAGCCCGGGGGCACGGGGCTACACCTTC
NA TRBD1 TRBJ1-3 TRBV5-4 CASSRQGSGNTIYF TGTGCCAGCAGCCGACAGGGCTCTGGAAACACCATATATTTT
NA NA TRBJ2-5 TRBV11-2 CASSWVTQETQYF TGTGCCAGCAGCTGGGTAACCCAAGAGACCCAGTACTTC
once NA TRBJ2-1 TRBV5-1 CASSFLQGFNEQFF TGCGCCAGCAGCTTCCTCCAGGGTTTTAATGAGCAGTTCTTC
NA NA TRBJ1-5 TRBV5-8 CASSLAFRGNQPQHF TGTGCCAGCAGCTTGGCCTTCAGGGGCAATCAGCCCCAGCATTTT
NA NA TRBJ1-4 TRBV5-4 CASSLGGREGEKLFF TGTGCCAGCAGCTTGGGGGGCCGAGAGGGGGAAAAACTGTTTTTT
NA NA TRBJ1-2 TRBV6-6 CASSRPGFYGYTF TGTGCCAGCAGCCGGCCCGGGTTTTATGGCTACACCTTC
NA TRBD2 TRBJ2-1 TRBV7-9 CASNTLTSGLGNEQFF TGTGCCAGCAACACGCTAACTAGCGGTCTCGGCAATGAGCAGTTCTTC
NA NA TRBJ2-3 TRBV1 CTSSQDRRGGGRTDTQYF TGCACCAGCAGCCAAGATCGGAGAGGCGGGGGACGGACAGATACGCAGTATTTT
NA TRBD1 TRBJ1-2 TRBV11-2 CASSSDRNYGYTF TGTGCCAGCAGCTCGGACAGGAATTATGGCTACACCTTC
NA TRBD2 TRBJ2-7 TRBV6-5 CASTRGGLLWEQYF TGTGCCAGCACACGGGGGGGCCTGCTTTGGGAGCAGTACTTC
NA TRBD1 TRBJ1-2 TRBV7-8 CASGSGGGYTF TGTGCCAGCGGTTCAGGGGGTGGCTACACCTTC
once NA TRBJ2-7 TRBV7-9 CASSSRTDEQYF TGTGCCAGCAGCTCAAGGACGGACGAGCAGTACTTC
NA TRBD1 TRBJ2-1 TRBV29-1 CSVGGQGLYNEQFF TGCAGCGTCGGAGGACAGGGGCTATACAATGAGCAGTTCTTC
NA NA TRBJ1-1 TRBV9 CASSVAPGGPVPGSEAFF TGTGCCAGCAGCGTAGCGCCGGGGGGTCCGGTCCCGGGCTCTGAAGCTTTCTTT
NA NA TRBJ2-7 TRBV14 CASSQESRGQYEQYF TGTGCCAGCAGCCAAGAGTCGCGGGGGCAATACGAGCAGTACTTC
NA TRBD1 TRBJ2-3 TRBV5-1 CASSIRGQGPTDTQYF TGCGCCAGCAGCATCAGGGGACAGGGCCCCACAGATACGCAGTATTTT
once NA TRBJ1-1 TRBV7-8 CASSLAVGQVEAFF TGTGCCAGCAGCTTAGCCGTAGGGCAGGTTGAAGCTTTCTTT
once TRBD1 TRBJ1-2 TRBV4-1 CASSQLQGNYGYTF TGCGCCAGCAGCCAACTACAGGGGAACTATGGCTACACCTTC
NA NA TRBJ2-1 TRBV5-6 CASSLGGSVYNEQFF TGTGCCAGCAGCTTAGGGGGGTCTGTCTACAATGAGCAGTTCTTC
NA NA TRBJ2-7 TRBV7-9 CASSLSYGTGSYEQYF TGTGCCAGCAGCTTGTCCTACGGGACGGGCTCCTACGAGCAGTACTTC
NA TRBD2 TRBJ2-3 TRBV5-1 CASSSRLAGVTDTQYF TGCGCCAGCAGCTCCCGACTAGCGGGGGTAACAGATACGCAGTATTTT
NA NA TRBJ1-1 TRBV4-3 CASSQEQGRRDTEAFF TGCGCCAGCAGCCAAGAACAGGGAAGGAGAGACACTGAAGCTTTCTTT
NA TRBD1 TRBJ2-2 TRBV19 CASSISTGAGELFF TGTGCCAGTAGTATCTCGACAGGGGCCGGGGAGCTGTTTTTT
NA TRBD2 TRBJ2-7 TRBV7-2 CASSLTSGASGEQYF TGTGCCAGCAGCTTAACTAGCGGGGCCTCGGGCGAGCAGTACTTC
NA TRBD1 TRBJ1-5 TRBV5-1 CASSLTGGLNQPQHF TGCGCCAGCAGCTTGACAGGGGGCCTCAATCAGCCCCAGCATTTT
NA NA TRBJ2-1 TRBV9 CASSVVQGRPYNEQFF TGTGCCAGCAGCGTAGTCCAGGGTAGGCCCTACAATGAGCAGTTCTTC
NA NA TRBJ2-3 TRBV7-9 CASSPRAGDTQYF TGTGCCAGCAGCCCGCGTGCCGGGGATACGCAGTATTTT
NA NA TRBJ1-1 TRBV2 CASTEAEGALNTEAFF TGTGCCAGCACCGAAGCCGAGGGAGCTTTGAACACTGAAGCTTTCTTT
NA NA TRBJ2-2 TRBV4-1 CASSYSDYTGELFF TGCGCCAGCAGCTACAGTGATTACACCGGGGAGCTGTTTTTT
NA NA TRBJ2-3 TRBV4-1 CASSRRGDGAGTDTQYF TGCGCCAGCAGCCGACGAGGGGACGGGGCTGGCACAGATACGCAGTATTTT
NA NA TRBJ1-3 TRBV2 CASSRDQGIGNTIYF TGCGCCAGCAGTAGGGACCAGGGGATCGGAAACACCATATATTTT
NA NA TRBJ2-3 TRBV4-3 CASSQELRGTSTDTQYF TGCGCCAGCAGCCAAGAACTCCGGGGTACTAGCACAGATACGCAGTATTTT
NA NA TRBJ2-6 TRBV5-1 CASSLVGTGANVLTF TGCGCCAGCAGCTTGGTGGGGACCGGGGCCAACGTCCTGACTTTC
NA TRBD2 TRBJ2-2 TRBV9 CASSNRTSGFFTGELFF TGTGCCAGCAGCAACCGGACTAGCGGGTTTTTCACCGGGGAGCTGTTTTTT
NA TRBD1 TRBJ2-7 TRBV7-9 CASSSTGGSYEQYF TGTGCCAGCAGCTCGACAGGGGGATCCTACGAGCAGTACTTC
few NA TRBJ1-4 TRBV28 CASSSALGARNEKLFF TGTGCCAGCAGTTCGGCGTTGGGGGCGAGGAATGAAAAACTGTTTTTT
NA NA TRBJ1-1 TRBV6-1 CASSPNFPGATEAFF TGTGCCAGCAGTCCAAATTTCCCAGGGGCCACTGAAGCTTTCTTT
NA TRBD1 TRBJ2-3 TRBV11-2 CASSLGGTGADTQYF TGTGCCAGCAGCTTAGGGGGGACAGGGGCAGATACGCAGTATTTT
NA NA TRBJ2-5 TRBV7-2 CASSLGGGAGTQETQYF TGTGCCAGCAGCTTAGGGGGTGGGGCAGGGACGCAAGAGACCCAGTACTTC